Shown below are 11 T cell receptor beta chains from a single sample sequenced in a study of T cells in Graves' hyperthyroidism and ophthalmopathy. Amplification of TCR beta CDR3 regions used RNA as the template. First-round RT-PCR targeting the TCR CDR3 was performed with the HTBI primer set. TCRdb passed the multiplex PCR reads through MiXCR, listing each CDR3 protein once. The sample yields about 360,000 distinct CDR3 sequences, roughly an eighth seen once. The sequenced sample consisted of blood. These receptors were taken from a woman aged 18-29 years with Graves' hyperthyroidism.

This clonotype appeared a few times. CDR3 DNA: TGTGCCAGCAGCAACTATCTGAGTAACGAGCAGTACTTC. The encoded protein is CASSNYLSNEQYF. The J gene is TRBJ2-7, the V gene TRBV7-2; no clear D. V dropped 5 bases and J dropped 5 bases, with 13 bases sitting between them. The germline V gene has CDR1 SGHTA and CDR2 FQGNSA. The CDR3 has 13 amino acids.

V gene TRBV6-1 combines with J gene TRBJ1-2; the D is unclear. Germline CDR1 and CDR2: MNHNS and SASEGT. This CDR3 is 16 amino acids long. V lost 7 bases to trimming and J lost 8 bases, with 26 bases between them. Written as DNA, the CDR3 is TGTGCCAGCACGATTCCTGGACGGAAATTTTATGCGGGCTACACCTTC. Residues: CASTIPGRKFYAGYTF.

The CDR3 protein is CASSVGPQNYGYTF. CDR3 nucleotide sequence: TGTGCCAGCAGCGTGGGACCGCAGAACTATGGCTACACCTTC. V usage is TRBV5-6 and J usage is TRBJ1-2, with a tentative D call TRBD1 (5 bases). Germline V gives CDR1 SGHDT, CDR2 YYEEEE. The CDR3 consists of 14 residues. V lost 4 bases and J lost 2, with 12 bases in between.

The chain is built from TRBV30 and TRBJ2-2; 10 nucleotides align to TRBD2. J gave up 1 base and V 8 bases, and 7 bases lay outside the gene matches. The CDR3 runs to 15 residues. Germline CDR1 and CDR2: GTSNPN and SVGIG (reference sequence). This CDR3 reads CAKKAGGGNTGELFF. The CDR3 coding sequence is TGTGCCAAAAAAGCGGGAGGGGGGAACACCGGGGAGCTGTTTTTT.

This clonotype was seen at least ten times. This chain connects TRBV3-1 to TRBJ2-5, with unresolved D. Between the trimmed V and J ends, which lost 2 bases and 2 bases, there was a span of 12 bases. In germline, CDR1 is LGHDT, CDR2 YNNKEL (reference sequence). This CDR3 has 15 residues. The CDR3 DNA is TGTGCCAGCAGCCAATTGGGCTCGCTTCAAGAGACCCAGTACTTC. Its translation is CASSQLGSLQETQYF.

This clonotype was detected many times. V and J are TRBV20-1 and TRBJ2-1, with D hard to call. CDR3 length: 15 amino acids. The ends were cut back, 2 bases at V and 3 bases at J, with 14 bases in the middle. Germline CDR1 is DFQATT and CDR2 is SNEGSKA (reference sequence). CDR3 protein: CSARLAGDNYNEQFF. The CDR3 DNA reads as TGCAGTGCTAGATTGGCTGGGGATAACTACAATGAGCAGTTCTTC.

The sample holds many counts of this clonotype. The CDR3: CASSQDQSTDTQYF. CDR3 sequence (DNA): TGCGCCAGCAGCCAAGACCAGAGCACAGATACGCAGTATTTT. The chain is built from TRBV4-3 and TRBJ2-3; no clear D. V gave up 0 bases and J gave up 0 bases, with 4 bases separating them. The germline CDR1 and CDR2 sequences are LGHNA and YSLEER. This CDR3 is built from 14 residues.

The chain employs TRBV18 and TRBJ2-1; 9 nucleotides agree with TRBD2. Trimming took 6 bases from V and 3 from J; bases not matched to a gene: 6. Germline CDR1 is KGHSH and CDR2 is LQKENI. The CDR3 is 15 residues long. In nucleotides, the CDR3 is TGTGCCAGCTCCCCGGGACTAGCTTACTACAATGAGCAGTTCTTC. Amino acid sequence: CASSPGLAYYNEQFF.

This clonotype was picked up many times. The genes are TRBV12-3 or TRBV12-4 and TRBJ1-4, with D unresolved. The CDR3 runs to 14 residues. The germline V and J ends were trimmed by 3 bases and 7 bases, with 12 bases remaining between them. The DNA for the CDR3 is TGTGCCAGCAGTTTGTTTAAGTTGGGTGAAAAACTGTTTTTT. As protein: CASSLFKLGEKLFF.

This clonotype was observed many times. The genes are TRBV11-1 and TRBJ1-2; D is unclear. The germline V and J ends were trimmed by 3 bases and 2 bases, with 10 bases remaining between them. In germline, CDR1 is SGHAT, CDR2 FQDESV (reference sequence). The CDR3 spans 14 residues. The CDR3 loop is CASSFSPGNYGYTF. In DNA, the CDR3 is TGTGCCAGCAGCTTCTCCCCCGGGAACTATGGCTACACCTTC.

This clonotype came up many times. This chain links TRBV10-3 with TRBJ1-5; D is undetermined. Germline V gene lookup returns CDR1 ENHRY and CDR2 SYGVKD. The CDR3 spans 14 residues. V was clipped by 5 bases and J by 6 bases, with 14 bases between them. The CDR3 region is CAISPGEEIQPQHF. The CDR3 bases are TGTGCCATCAGTCCCGGGGAGGAGATTCAGCCCCAGCATTTT.